This T cell receptor (beta chain) was found in a study of OX40 agonist ivuxolimab in advanced cancers. Study background: Treatment of patients was with ivuxolimab, an agonistic anti-OX40 (CD134) antibody. The patients received ivuxolimab by intravenous route every 2 weeks at 0.01 to 10 mg/kg. One hepatocellular carcinoma and a couple of cutaneous melanoma patients partially responded.

Germline V lookup: CDR1 MNHNS, CDR2 SASEGT. With 2 bases removed from V and 8 bases from J, the gap between germline ends came to 15 bases. This CDR3 comprises 14 residues. This table comes from immunoSEQ multiplex PCR, and its TCRdb copy is limited to in-frame clones, with some not included. The data show tens of thousands of clones, around 90% seen once. Samples were taken at baseline and on day 1 of cycles 4 and 7. Specimen: CD4+ or CD8+ T cells sorted from blood, collected in a trial of the OX40 agonist ivuxolimab. The rearrangement links TRBV6-1 to TRBJ1-2; D is ambiguous. The TCR was taken from an adult with an advanced solid tumor such as melanoma, head and neck, liver or kidney cancer. The CDR3 DNA follows: TGTGCCAGCAGTGAAACGGGCAGAACGGGAGGCTACACCTTC. Its protein product is CASSETGRTGGYTF.